The source of this T cell receptor beta chain is a study of cytomegalovirus exposure and HLA in healthy donors (dated by TCRdb to 2016 to 2017). About the study as a whole: In an earlier analysis of some 550 of the donors, around 290 Gb of sequence data and 90 million to 120 million unique TCR beta sequences from roughly 190 million T cells were reported. Class I and class II HLA loci were covered by the typing at four-digit resolution. All discovery cohort repertoires had been generated using a single sequencing platform. The study profiled the T cell repertoires of about 720 subjects by immunosequencing and related them to cytomegalovirus serostatus. To study patterns of TCR occurrence, a later analysis re-analyzed previously published TCR beta repertoires from around 660 donors and added high-resolution HLA genotyping. High-throughput TCR immunosequencing, statistical association of individual TCRs with disease status, and machine learning were combined to predict cytomegalovirus infection status. Among 398 genotyped donors of the cohort, an average of about 240,000 unique TCR beta nucleotide sequences were sequenced per donor, around 20% of them non-productive. The study aimed to test whether signatures of past pathogen exposure could be identified by cataloging public T cell receptors. Alongside the repertoire data, information on donor age, sex, ethnicity and CMV serostatus was compiled. Typing coverage differed by locus: A, B, C, DRB1 and DQB1 were typed in roughly 629-630 donors, DQA1 in about 510, DPA1 in 600 to 610, and DPB1 in around 440. To decide whether each TCR beta V gene segment behaved as functional or pseudogenic, an earlier analysis of approximately 600 of the donors relied on high-throughput TCR beta sequencing. Roughly 5 DR-DQ haplotypes were handled as single units for association and clustering, since linkage in the cohort was strong. An early release that covered approximately 600 HLA-typed donors contained approximately 300 gigabases of sequencing data and about 84 million unique TCR sequences. The genetic ancestry cluster associated with self-reported Caucasian donors included about 84% of the approximately 430 genotyped donors. Genome-wide SNP genotypes for about 55% of the roughly 670 donors were used in a later genetic analysis, which treated that subset as a discovery cohort. The later analysis used no new phenotypic data to find candidate immune exposures, relying instead on TCR beta sequences and their occurrence across donors. Besides the first cohort of 500 to 700 subjects, a separate validation cohort made up of roughly 120 different subjects was used.

Results the study describes overall, beyond this receptor: The authors suggested that the approach could potentially be generalized to other disease states and immunological phenotypes. Compared with equally common non-associated chains, HLA-associated TCR beta chains in a later analysis were more clonally expanded and had lower generation probabilities. In a later analysis, some 18,000 TCR beta sequences were associated with specific HLA alleles at a false discovery rate of 0.05. Linkage disequilibrium might explain the correlated functional status among segregating V segments, but an unknown experimental factor could not be excluded. In an earlier analysis of about 600 of the donors, most TCR beta V segments appeared in productive rearrangements about 87% or about 30% of the time, broadly matching IMGT annotations. Sequencing depth was assumed to be roughly uniform across donors in the presence/absence analyses, though that assumption may not hold. In vitro tests confirmed that a few of the cytomegalovirus-associated TCR beta chains recognize cytomegalovirus antigens. When HLA alleles, especially DR and DQ, strongly co-occurred, TCR associations were difficult to assign to individual alleles. Because HLA typing was missing for some donors at each locus, association tests included only the typed subset. According to a later genetic analysis, donors in an Asian-associated ancestry cluster had fewer N-insertions in productive TCRs than the approximately 630-donor mean. A later analysis reported that several top co-occurrence clusters appeared linked to parvovirus B19, influenza, CMV and Epstein-Barr virus. In a later genetic analysis, a missense DCLRE1C variant was associated with V-gene and J-gene trimming of TCR beta chains, and the association was replicated in an independent cohort. In a later analysis, most CMV-associated TCR beta chains were found to appear HLA-restricted, with HLA associations seemingly driven largely by CMV exposure. A cluster of highly shared sequence variants was judged likely to represent a technical artifact of the sequencing pipeline. For the cohort, immune exposure information was limited to CMV serostatus. Only TCR beta chains were sequenced in this cohort, and the absence of alpha or paired-chain data limited detectable features. A later analysis found that TCR association rates varied across HLA loci, with DRB1 alleles showing the most associated TCRs and HLA-C alleles the fewest. The study gave a list of more than 150 TCR beta chains associated with cytomegalovirus. Across donors, most TCR sequences were observed very rarely, whereas some public TCRs were present in many individuals. A further reported finding was that TCR beta sequences accurately predicted the HLA-A and HLA-B alleles for most subjects in the first cohort. Cytomegalovirus status was reported to be diagnosed by the classifier with high specificity and sensitivity in both the original and validation cohorts. Because the 87-base-pair reads could not distinguish some IMGT-functional V segments, including TRBV6-2 and TRBV6-3, those segments were excluded. The earlier analysis of approximately 560 of the donors excluded approximately 15 rarely observed V segments, including chromosome 9 orphons, because counts were too low.

The cohort was made up of approximately 670 healthy bone marrow donors. At the time of sampling, all cohort members were nominally healthy, though unrecorded immune exposures were likely present. The donor was CMV seronegative and belonged to the group of around 350 seronegative cohort members. Every donor gave a peripheral blood sample, and the peripheral blood mononuclear cells from that sample were used for TCR beta sequencing. Genomic DNA extraction from the blood cell samples was performed with the Qiagen DNeasy Blood Extraction Kit. Inclusive of the bounding cysteine and phenylalanine, the CDR3 is 16 residues long. Kept here is only the CDR3 DNA, which spans 48 bases and is read in frame from base 1. The germline V gene sets CDR1 to MNHEY and CDR2 to SVGAGI. V is trimmed back by 2 bases and J by 2 bases, and the junction contains 4 bases that no gene match accounts for. Concerning this clone itself: What this receptor recognizes is not known.

The method behind the library was the immunoSEQ multiplex PCR assay. For the multiplex PCR, a mixture combining 60 forward primers for TCR Vbeta segments and 13 reverse primers for TCR Jbeta segments was used. The CDR3 region of rearranged TCR beta genes was amplified from genomic DNA by a multiplex PCR assay. On the Illumina HiSeq System, the amplified TCR beta libraries were sequenced as 87-base-pair reads. The authors' analysis ran thus. A later analysis counted approximately 84 million unique TCR beta chains across the 690 or so repertoires, and around 12 million of these chains were shared by at least two donors. Raw reads were error-corrected and collapsed into unique sequences with a nearest-neighbor algorithm that merged closely related sequences to remove PCR and sequencing errors. To assign V, D and J gene segments, CDR3 sequences were aligned to IMGT reference sequences. For a sequence to be retained, at least a six-nucleotide match to both a V gene segment and a J gene segment was required. A rearrangement was called productive if the CDR3 had no stop codons and remained in frame with V and J, and every other rearrangement was called non-productive. CDR3 was defined according to IMGT convention as the region running from the second conserved V-encoded cysteine to the conserved J-encoded phenylalanine. The earlier analysis of approximately 500 of the donors excluded sequences that lacked an unambiguous match to a single V gene segment. In an earlier analysis of several hundred of the donors, V segments were called functional above 56.7% productive rearrangements and were called segregating when the between-donor standard deviation exceeded 5%. To diagnose cytomegalovirus status from the catalog of TCR beta chain sequences, a statistical classification framework was built. A later analysis assigned V and J genes by comparing TCR nucleotide sequences with IMGT/GENE-DB human TR gene sequences. In a later analysis, CDR3 sequences and most-parsimonious VDJ recombination scenarios were assigned using the TCRdist pipeline. In a later analysis, each TCR beta chain was defined by its CDR3 amino acid sequence together with its V-gene family, and reads lacking a unique V-gene family were excluded. In a later analysis, 500 to 650 highly shared, low-generation-probability nucleotide sequences were removed to address suspected cross-contamination and a sequencing artifact. For each public chain, a later analysis derived a clonal expansion index from normalized ranks of inferred template counts within each repertoire. In a later analysis, generation probabilities were computed with a VDJ recombination model fitted to out-of-frame rearrangements, and the resulting probabilities were checked against IGoR. A later analysis scored TCR-TCR, TCR-HLA and TCR-CMV co-occurrence with hypergeometric tests, applying a repertoire-size bias correction to TCR pairs. False discovery rates were estimated in a later analysis by permuting HLA or CMV assignments 20 times. In a later analysis, co-occurring TCRs were grouped using DBSCAN, and TCRdist sequence similarity was added for clustering within HLA-allele-positive subsets. Co-occurrence clustering excluded repertoires with fewer than 30,000 or more than 120,000 public chains, plus five with anomalous nucleotide sharing. The table was pulled from immuneACCESS by TCRdb, which kept in-frame rearrangements only. Such tables lose some clones; where checked, under half of the loss comes from unresolved V genes, and the rest has no known cause. For V, J and clone size, that table is used; D and trimming come from the DNA. This sample's table contains around 150,000 clones. Roughly 2% of the sample goes to the ten largest clones.

The source is a young man in good health and CMV-seronegative. The rearrangement joined TRBV6-5 to TRBJ1-5, with 9 junctional bases fitting TRBD1. Sequenced material: PBMCs. The nucleotides read TGTGCCAGCAGTTACGGGGACAGGGCGGGCAATCAGCCCCAGCATTTT. This yields the protein CASSYGDRAGNQPQHF.